The 25 T cell receptor beta chains presented below share a single source sample, sequenced in a study of blood T cell repertoires in COVID-19. Generated by immunoSEQ multiplex PCR, the TCRdb table keeps only in-frame clones and is missing some. The repertoire holds approximately 38,000 clones, over 70% seen once, with around 24% in the top ten. The sample taken for sequencing was peripheral blood. The receptors originated from a man aged 45-65 years with active or convalescent COVID-19.

This chain uses TRBV18 with TRBJ1-1; unclear D gene. V lost 2 bases to trimming and J lost 6 bases, with 7 bases between them. The germline V gene encodes CDR1 KGHSH and CDR2 LQKENI. CDR3 size: 12 residues. CDR3 residues: CASSPGLSEAFF. The CDR3 region has the DNA TGTGCCAGCTCACCAGGGCTGTCTGAAGCTTTCTTT.

This rearrangement joins TRBV7-3 to TRBJ1-2, with D perhaps matching TRBD1 (5 bases). CDR1 and CDR2 from the germline V gene are SGHTA and FQGTGA. The V end lost 1 base, the J end lost 6 bases, and 9 bases lay between the germline ends. This CDR3 contains 13 residues. In DNA form, the CDR3 reads TGTGCCAGCAGCTTAAGGGGCGGAAATGGCTACACCTTC. Its translation: CASSLRGGNGYTF.

The chain links TRBV18 to TRBJ2-3; D unclear. Looked up from germline, CDR1 is KGHSH and CDR2 is LQKENI. This CDR3 spans 14 amino acids. V was shortened by 3 bases and J by 2 bases, with 9 bases between the two germline ends. The chain's CDR3 is CASSPTHDTDTQYF. The CDR3 nucleotides read TGTGCCAGCTCACCGACACACGACACAGATACGCAGTATTTT.

This clone has only a few counts. The V gene is TRBV28, the J gene TRBJ1-5, with TRBD1 matching 8 bases. The V gene end was trimmed by 7 bases and the J gene end by 4 bases; junction bases not matched to a gene: 6. The CDR3 totals 14 residues. CDR1 is MDHEN and CDR2 is SYDVKM in the germline V gene. The DNA for the CDR3 is TGTGCCAGCAACCCGACAGGGGTAAATCAGCCCCAGCATTTT. Its protein product is CASNPTGVNQPQHF.

This chain joins TRBV6-6 and TRBJ1-2; D is possibly TRBD1 (6 bases). Germline V gene data show CDR1 as MNHNY and CDR2 as SVGAGI (reference sequence). Trimming took off 6 bases at V and 3 bases at J, with 17 bases between the two ends. CDR3 size: 15 residues. The CDR3 bases are TGTGCCAGCAGACGAACTCAGGGGTACGACTATGGCTACACCTTC. This encodes CASRRTQGYDYGYTF.

This chain joins TRBV5-3 and TRBJ1-3, with 7 bases that match TRBD1. TRBV5-3 is designated an ORF whose function remains uncertain. J gave up 4 bases and V 4 bases, and 5 bases lay outside the gene matches. This CDR3 region has 14 residues. This CDR3 is CARSPTGRGNTIYF. CDR3 DNA sequence: TGTGCCAGAAGCCCGACAGGGAGGGGAAACACCATATATTTT.

The rearrangement links TRBV19 to TRBJ2-1; unclear D gene. Germline V lookup: CDR1 LNHDA, CDR2 SQIVND (reference sequence). The CDR3 is made up of 15 amino acids. Trimming removed 6 bases from V and 2 bases from J, with 14 bases in between. CDR3 DNA sequence: TGTGCCAGTAGAGTAGCAGAGAATCCCTACAATGAGCAGTTCTTC. It specifies CASRVAENPYNEQFF.

V and J are TRBV5-1 and TRBJ2-7, with 10 positions matching TRBD1. The V segment lost 6 bases and the J segment 5 bases; nucleotides outside the gene matches: 8. CDR1 is SGHRS, CDR2 YFSETQ, per germline. This CDR3 has 14 amino acids. The CDR3 protein is CASNLGQGVNEQYF. As DNA, the CDR3 is TGCGCCAGCAACCTTGGACAGGGGGTCAACGAGCAGTACTTC.

The rearrangement uses TRBV7-8 and TRBJ1-5; no firm D call. The CDR3 has 11 amino acids. CDR1 is SGHVS and CDR2 is FQNEAQ in the germline V gene. Trimming left V 5 bases short and J 6 bases short, with 5 bases between. The CDR3 region is CASSPGQPQHF. Here the CDR3 DNA reads TGTGCCAGCAGCCCCGGTCAGCCCCAGCATTTT.

V and J are TRBV3-1 (or the pseudogene TRBV3-2) and TRBJ1-1, with D possibly matching TRBD1 (5 bases). CDR3 length: 12 amino acids. V lost 1 base to trimming and J lost 7 bases, with 7 bases between them. The V gene's germline CDR1 is LGHDT and CDR2 YNNKEL (reference sequence). The CDR3 region is CASSQVGGEAFF. In nucleotides, the CDR3 is TGTGCCAGCAGCCAAGTGGGGGGTGAAGCTTTCTTT.

The V call is TRBV7-3, the J call TRBJ2-2; 8 nucleotides agree with TRBD1. The CDR3 is made up of 16 amino acids. Germline CDR1 is SGHTA and CDR2 is FQGTGA. V lost 1 base, J lost 4 bases, and 5 bases stayed unmatched. CDR3 loop: CASSLKGRGLTGELFF. As DNA, the CDR3 is TGTGCCAGCAGCTTAAAGGGCAGGGGGCTCACCGGGGAGCTGTTTTTT.

V and J are TRBV10-3 and TRBJ1-6, with TRBD1 matching 9 bases. This CDR3 region has 16 residues. The V and J ends lost 2 bases and 4 bases, in that order; junction bases with no gene match: 3. Germline CDR1 ENHRY, CDR2 SYGVKD. Here the CDR3 reads CAISEGQGFYNSPLHF. The CDR3 region has the DNA TGTGCCATCAGTGAGGGACAGGGGTTTTATAATTCACCCCTCCACTTT.

This chain joins TRBV10-3 and TRBJ1-1; D ambiguous. Trimming left V 5 bases short and J 1 base short, with 11 bases between. CDR1 and CDR2 (germline): ENHRY, SYGVKD. The CDR3 runs to 14 residues. CDR3 amino acids: CAISHDTGNTEAFF. For the CDR3, the DNA is TGTGCCATCAGTCATGATACGGGGAACACTGAAGCTTTCTTT.

The gene calls are TRBV6-5 and TRBJ2-3, with D possibly TRBD1 on 6 matching bases. Trimming cost V 11 bases and J 2 bases, with 17 bases left between them. CDR3 length equals 14 residues. Germline V CDR1 and CDR2: MNHEY, SVGAGI. The CDR3 bases are TGTGCCTCCGGCGATGGGGGCTACACAGATACGCAGTATTTT. Its protein product is CASGDGGYTDTQYF.

The rearrangement uses TRBV18 and TRBJ2-3; 9 positions agree with TRBD2. V shed 3 bases and J 3 bases; nucleotides not matched to a gene: 10. CDR1 and CDR2 from the germline V gene are KGHSH and LQKENI. CDR3 length: 17 amino acids. CDR3 loop: CASSPKGGRALTDTQYF. The CDR3 DNA sequence: TGTGCCAGCTCACCGAAAGGCGGGAGGGCCTTGACAGATACGCAGTATTTT.

This clone has more than one count but fewer than ten. The rearrangement uses TRBV7-3 and TRBJ2-7, with 9 nucleotides matching TRBD1. The V gene's germline CDR1 is SGHTA and CDR2 FQGTGA. The CDR3 has 15 residues. The ends lost 2 bases at V and 2 bases at J; junction bases unmatched: 4. This CDR3 is CASSLSGQGAYEQYF. The CDR3, as DNA: TGTGCCAGCAGCTTATCGGGACAGGGCGCCTACGAGCAGTACTTC.

The CDR3 coding sequence is TGTGCCAGCAGCATACCCGGGACTACCTCCTACGAGCAGTACTTC. This sequence encodes CASSIPGTTSYEQYF. The chain is built from TRBV11-2 and TRBJ2-7; 7 bases align to TRBD2. V lost 5 bases and J lost 0; bases outside the gene matches: 7. Germline CDR1 reads SGHAT; CDR2 reads FQNNGV. The CDR3 covers 15 residues.

The genes are TRBV7-8 and TRBJ2-1, with D unresolved. CDR1 and CDR2 from the germline V gene are SGHVS and FQNEAQ. The CDR3 covers 14 residues. V was clipped by 4 bases and J by 1 base, with 8 bases between them. As DNA, the CDR3 is TGTGCCAGCAGCTCCAGAAAGTCCTACAATGAGCAGTTCTTC. It encodes CASSSRKSYNEQFF.

V usage is TRBV4-1 and J usage is TRBJ1-1, with 8 bases fitting TRBD1. Germline loops: CDR1 MGHRA, CDR2 YSYEKL. The CDR3 covers 14 residues. V trimming: 4 bases; J trimming: 2 bases; junction bases outside the gene matches: 3. The CDR3 DNA sequence: TGCGCCAGCAGCCCGGACAGGGCCAACACTGAAGCTTTCTTT. Protein product: CASSPDRANTEAFF.

The chain employs TRBV3-1 (or the pseudogene TRBV3-2) and TRBJ2-5; D possibly corresponds to TRBD2 (5 bases). The CDR3 sequence is 13 residues long. The ends were cut back, 1 base at V and 7 bases at J, with 10 bases in the middle. CDR1 LGHDT and CDR2 YNNKEL come from the germline V gene (reference sequence). CDR3 bases: TGTGCCAGCAGCCAAGGAGCCCGGGGGACCCAGTACTTC. It yields the protein CASSQGARGTQYF.

The rearrangement links TRBV9 to TRBJ1-6; 7 bases agree with TRBD1. The germline CDR1 and CDR2 sequences are SGDLS and YYNGEE. V lost 3 bases and J lost 5; bases outside the gene matches: 5. This CDR3 contains 15 residues. This CDR3 reads CASSDGTADNSPLHF. The CDR3 coding sequence is TGTGCCAGCAGCGACGGGACAGCCGATAATTCACCCCTCCACTTT. The complete variable domain, with remaining parts taken from reference TRBV9 and TRBJ1-6, reads DSGVTQTPKHLITATGQRVTLRCSPRSGDLSVYWYQQSLDQGLQFLIQYYNGEERAKGNILERFSAQQFPDLHSELNLSSLELGDSALYFCASSDGTADNSPLHFGNGTRLTVT.

The chain has TRBV6-4 and TRBJ2-1; 7 nucleotides line up with TRBD2. The J segment lost 1 base and the V segment lost 3 bases, leaving 3 bases of the junction unmatched. From germline, CDR1 is MRHNA and CDR2 SNTAGT. The CDR3 consists of 15 residues. The chain's CDR3 is CASSELAVSYNEQFF. The CDR3 DNA reads as TGTGCCAGCAGTGAGCTAGCGGTTTCCTACAATGAGCAGTTCTTC.

The rearrangement uses TRBV4-2 and TRBJ1-2; D is undetermined. CDR3 length: 15 residues. V lost 0 bases and J 4 bases, leaving 12 bases between the germline ends. Germline-derived CDR1 and CDR2 are LGHNA and YNFKEQ. As DNA, the CDR3 is TGTGCCAGCAGCCAAGAGGCCGCTGGGAGCTATGGCTACACCTTC. It translates to CASSQEAAGSYGYTF.

The chain recombines TRBV30 with TRBJ2-5, with TRBD2 identical over 8 bases. Per germline, CDR1 GTSNPN and CDR2 SVGIG (reference sequence). This CDR3 is 14 amino acids long. With 2 bases clipped from V and 5 bases from J, the junction kept 7 bases outside the gene matches. Here the CDR3 DNA reads TGTGCCTGGAGTTTCGGGGGGGCCGGGGAGACCCAGTACTTC. As protein: CAWSFGGAGETQYF.

The chain combines TRBV25-1 with TRBJ1-2; possible D gene TRBD1, 5 bases. The CDR3 contains 13 residues. Germline assignment: CDR1 MGHDK and CDR2 SYGVNS. V lost 2 bases and J 5 bases, leaving 9 bases between the germline ends. CDR3: CASSEGGVYGYTF. In nucleotides, the CDR3 is TGTGCCAGCAGTGAAGGAGGGGTTTATGGCTACACCTTC.